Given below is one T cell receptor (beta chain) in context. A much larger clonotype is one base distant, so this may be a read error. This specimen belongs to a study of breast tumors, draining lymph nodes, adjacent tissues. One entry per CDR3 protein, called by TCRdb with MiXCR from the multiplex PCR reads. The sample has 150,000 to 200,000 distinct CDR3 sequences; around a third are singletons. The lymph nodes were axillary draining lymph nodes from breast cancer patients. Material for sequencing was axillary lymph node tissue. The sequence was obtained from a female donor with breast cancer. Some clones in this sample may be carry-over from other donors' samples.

CDR3 sequence (DNA): TGTGCCAGCAGTCCCCTTGTGGGGCCCCCGGAGACCCAGTACTTC. Protein sequence: CASSPLVGPPETQYF. The chain has TRBV12-3 or TRBV12-4 and TRBJ2-5, with D tentatively TRBD1 (5 bases). The CDR3 spans 15 residues. With 5 bases removed from V and 5 bases from J, the gap between germline ends came to 18 bases.